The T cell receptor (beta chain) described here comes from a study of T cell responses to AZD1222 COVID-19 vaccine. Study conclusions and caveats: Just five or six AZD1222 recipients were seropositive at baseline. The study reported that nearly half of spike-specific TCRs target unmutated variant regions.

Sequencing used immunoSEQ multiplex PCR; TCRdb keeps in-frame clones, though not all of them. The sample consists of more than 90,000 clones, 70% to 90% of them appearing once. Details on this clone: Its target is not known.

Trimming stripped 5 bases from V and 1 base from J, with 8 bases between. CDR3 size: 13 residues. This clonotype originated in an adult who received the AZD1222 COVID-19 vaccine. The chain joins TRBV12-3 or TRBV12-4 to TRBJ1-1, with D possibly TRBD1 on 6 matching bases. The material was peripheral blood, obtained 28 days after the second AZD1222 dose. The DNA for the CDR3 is TGTGCCAGCAGTGGGGGGGCGAACACTGAAGCTTTCTTT. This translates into CASSGGANTEAFF.